This T cell receptor beta chain was documented in a study of T cells in Graves' hyperthyroidism and ophthalmopathy. This clonotype appeared many times. Its antigen is not identified. Study-level results: Within blood appeared most thyroid clonotypes that had expanded above 0.001.

RNA transcripts served as the template for amplifying TCR beta CDR3 regions. Initially, a first-round RT-PCR of the TCR CDR3 employed the HTBI primer set. MiXCR was run by TCRdb on the multiplex PCR reads, yielding one entry per CDR3 protein. The sample shows fewer than 350,000 distinct CDR3 sequences, 15% to 20% of them seen only once. A NOSPECS grade of at least 4, a Clinical Activity Score of at least 3 and duration under 3 months were recorded in ophthalmopathy patients. This CDR3 contains 16 residues. J lost 0 bases, V lost 7 bases, and 5 bases had no gene match. Sample: blood. This receptor was obtained from a woman aged 40 to 49 with Graves' ophthalmopathy. The V and J genes are TRBV12-3 or TRBV12-4 and TRBJ2-2; TRBD2 matches 10 bases. DNA of the CDR3: TGTGCCAGCACTCTCAGCGGGAGGGCGAACACCGGGGAGCTGTTTTTT. It translates to CASTLSGRANTGELFF.